Shown below are 23 T cell receptor beta chains from a single sample sequenced in a study of vaccination and CD4 T cells after COVID-19. No antigens are known for them. Oncomine TCR Beta short-read sequencing was applied to DNA from cultured CD4+ T cells. MiXCR was run by TCRdb on the PCR reads, yielding one entry per CDR3 protein. The table has several thousand distinct CDR3 sequences, roughly two thirds seen once; the top ten hold 15% to 20%. Treatment specified: approximately 9-day PBMC culture with coronavirus spike peptide pools or control peptides (ViraFEST assay). The sequenced material came from CD4+ T cells from blood, cultured in vitro. The receptors come from a human donor who had recovered from COVID-19.

The chain recombines TRBV20-1 with TRBJ1-3; no clear D gene. Germline CDR1 reads DFQATT; CDR2 reads SNEGSKA (reference sequence). V was pared by 6 bases and J by 2 bases, with 11 bases between. The CDR3 has 13 amino acids. CDR3 protein: CSAPRAAGNTIYF. CDR3 in DNA: TGCAGTGCCCCCCGGGCAGCTGGAAACACCATATATTTT.

The chain is built from TRBV11-2 and TRBJ1-2; D may be TRBD1 (6 bases). The V gene lost 6 bases and the J gene lost 4 bases, with 15 bases spanning the gap. CDR1 SGHAT and CDR2 FQNNGV come from the germline V gene. The CDR3 covers 14 residues. This chain's CDR3 is CASRPIRGGYGYTF. As DNA, the CDR3 is TGTGCCAGCAGGCCAATAAGGGGGGGCTATGGCTACACCTTC.

The gene calls are TRBV28 and TRBJ2-5, with D perhaps being TRBD1 or TRBD2 (5 bases each). V shed 5 bases and J shed 4 bases, with 17 bases lying between them. Germline values: CDR1 MDHEN, CDR2 SYDVKM. The CDR3 loop spans 15 amino acids. CDR3 amino acids: CASSTGATLGETQYF. CDR3 bases: TGTGCCAGCAGTACCGGGGCCACCCTCGGAGAGACCCAGTACTTC. The full variable domain, its missing parts supplied by reference TRBV28 and TRBJ2-5, is DVKVTQSSRYLVKRTGEKVFLECVQDMDHENMFWYRQDPGLGLRLIYFSYDVKMKEKGDIPEGYSVSREKKERFSLILESASTNQTSMYLCASSTGATLGETQYFGPGTRLLVL.

The chain joins TRBV19 to TRBJ2-5, with D possibly being TRBD2 (7 bases). This CDR3 comprises 16 residues. The germline V gene encodes CDR1 LNHDA and CDR2 SQIVND (reference sequence). The V end was cut by 1 base, the J end by 4 bases, with 16 bases between. The CDR3, as DNA: TGTGCCAGTAGTATAGTCCTGGGGGGGGGCGCAGAGACCCAGTACTTC. Translated, it gives CASSIVLGGGAETQYF.

The CDR3 is CASSFGSIGNQPQHF. The CDR3 DNA follows: TGTGCCAGCAGCTTTGGCAGCATCGGCAATCAGCCCCAGCATTTT. The chain is built from TRBV11-2 and TRBJ1-5; D call uncertain. The CDR3 is 15 residues long. V dropped 3 bases and J dropped 2 bases, with 11 bases sitting between them. In germline, CDR1 is SGHAT, CDR2 FQNNGV.

The chain carries TRBV12-3 or TRBV12-4 and TRBJ1-1; 9 nucleotides align to TRBD1. This CDR3 is 16 amino acids long. V was pared by 5 bases and J by 2 bases, with 9 bases of the junction left unmatched. The DNA of the CDR3 is TGTGCCAGCAGTCCCCCGGACAGGGGACATAACACTGAAGCTTTCTTT. It encodes CASSPPDRGHNTEAFF.

This clonotype was counted only a few times. The chain employs TRBV6-4 and TRBJ2-1; 8 bases fit TRBD1. The CDR3 is 16 residues long. Germline V lookup: CDR1 MRHNA, CDR2 SNTAGT. Trimming cost V 2 bases and J 3 bases; bases outside gene matches: 6. The CDR3 DNA reads as TGTGCCAGCAGTGACCCAGGGGGCCTAGTCTACAATGAGCAGTTCTTC. Translated, it gives CASSDPGGLVYNEQFF.

The J gene is TRBJ2-2, the V gene TRBV11-2; 11 nucleotides agree with TRBD2. J gave up 1 base and V 5 bases, and 3 bases lay outside the gene matches. This CDR3 has 16 residues. The germline V gene has CDR1 SGHAT and CDR2 FQNNGV. The CDR3 DNA reads as TGTGCCAGCAGCCTGCTAGCGGGGGGGAACACCGGGGAGCTGTTTTTT. It specifies CASSLLAGGNTGELFF. Filled out from reference TRBV11-2 and TRBJ2-2, the complete variable domain reads EAGVAQSPRYKIIEKRQSVAFWCNPISGHATLYWYQQILGQGPKLLIQFQNNGVVDDSQLPKDRFSAERLKGVDSTLKIQPAKLEDSAVYLCASSLLAGGNTGELFFGEGSRLTVL.

This rearrangement joins TRBV4-1 to TRBJ1-1, with D possibly matching TRBD1 (6 bases). The CDR3 totals 15 residues. V shed 4 bases and J shed 7 bases, with 19 bases lying between them. The germline V gene encodes CDR1 MGHRA and CDR2 YSYEKL. The CDR3 is CASSRVRGRPFEAFF. CDR3 nucleotides: TGCGCCAGCAGCCGAGTACGGGGGCGGCCGTTTGAAGCTTTCTTT.

Only one count was recorded for this clonotype. This chain uses TRBV14 with TRBJ2-2; TRBD1 aligns across 10 bases. V shed 4 bases and J 6 bases; nucleotides not matched to a gene: 5. The CDR3 is 15 residues long. Germline V lookup: CDR1 SGHDN, CDR2 FVKESK. The CDR3 region is CASSRRTGGPGELFF. The CDR3 DNA reads TGTGCCAGCAGCCGGCGGACAGGGGGTCCCGGGGAGCTGTTTTTT.

To note about this clonotype: Germline is not matched at one junction end, which may reflect a read error. The chain carries TRBV7-2 and TRBJ1-5; 8 positions agree with TRBD1. CDR1 is SGHTA, CDR2 FQGNSA, per germline. There are 16 residues in the CDR3. CDR3 amino acids: CAGSHRQGSGNQPQHF. CDR3 coding DNA: TGTGCCGGCAGTCATAGACAGGGGTCGGGCAATCAGCCCCAGCATTTT.

This clonotype occurred a few times. The chain has TRBV20-1 and TRBJ2-4, with 8 positions matching TRBD2. This CDR3 is 15 amino acids long. From germline, CDR1 is DFQATT and CDR2 SNEGSKA (reference sequence). V was clipped by 2 bases and J by 3 bases; unmatched bases: 6. The CDR3 loop is CSARKRGPYKNIQYF. CDR3 sequence (DNA): TGCAGTGCTAGAAAGCGGGGGCCTTACAAAAACATTCAGTACTTC.

The chain carries TRBV6-1 and TRBJ1-5, with D uncertain. Trimming left V 3 bases short and J 0 bases short, with 9 bases between. Germline CDR1 reads MNHNS; CDR2 reads SASEGT. The CDR3 is 15 amino acids. DNA for the CDR3: TGTGCCAGCAGTGACTACAATTATAGCAATCAGCCCCAGCATTTT. Its translation is CASSDYNYSNQPQHF.

The chain carries TRBV28 and TRBJ1-2; no clear D. The germline CDR1 and CDR2 sequences are MDHEN and SYDVKM. Trimming pared 1 base from V and 2 bases from J, leaving 8 bases between. The CDR3 extends over 14 amino acids. The CDR3 spells CASSLYVGNYGYTF. The DNA of the CDR3 is TGTGCCAGCAGTTTATATGTAGGGAACTATGGCTACACCTTC.

V gene TRBV20-1 combines with J gene TRBJ1-6, with no clear D. The CDR3 runs 14 residues. V shed 3 bases and J shed 7 bases, with 13 bases lying between them. Germline CDR1 is DFQATT and CDR2 is SNEGSKA (reference sequence). CDR3 nucleotide sequence: TGCAGTGCTAGGACTGAGGTTTTAAATTCACCCCTCCACTTT. The encoded protein is CSARTEVLNSPLHF.

The chain is built from TRBV24-1 and TRBJ2-2, with no clear D. V gave up 0 bases and J gave up 1 base, with 5 bases separating them. CDR3 length equals 15 residues. Germline V lookup: CDR1 KGHDR, CDR2 SFDVKD. As DNA, the CDR3 is TGTGCCACCAGTGATTTGGCAGGGAACACCGGGGAGCTGTTTTTT. Translating gives CATSDLAGNTGELFF.

The chain couples TRBV2 to TRBJ2-2; D gene unclear. The germline V and J ends were trimmed by 5 bases and 5 bases, with 12 bases remaining between them. This CDR3 has 14 residues. Germline V gene sequence: CDR1 SNHLY, CDR2 FYNNEI. The CDR3 nucleotides read TGTGCCAGCAGTCAGGACGTAGGGACCGGGGAGCTGTTTTTT. Amino acid sequence: CASSQDVGTGELFF.

The chain recombines TRBV19 with TRBJ2-2; D could derive from TRBD1 or TRBD2 (7 bases each). Germline CDR1 and CDR2: LNHDA and SQIVND (reference sequence). The CDR3 has 16 residues. Trimming removed 3 bases at V and 3 bases at J, with 14 bases between. CDR3 protein: CASSIRPGGDTGELFF. DNA for the CDR3: TGTGCCAGTAGTATCCGTCCAGGGGGGGACACCGGGGAGCTGTTTTTT. The whole variable domain, filled in from reference TRBV19 and TRBJ2-2, reads DGGITQSPKYLFRKEGQNVTLSCEQNLNHDAMYWYRQDPGQGLRLIYYSQIVNDFQKGDIAEGYSVSREKKESFPLTVTSAQKNPTAFYLCASSIRPGGDTGELFFGEGSRLTVL.

This chain links TRBV21-1 with TRBJ1-5; the D segment call TRBD1 is taken from the table without a DNA check. TRBV21-1 is marked as a pseudogene. The CDR3 is made up of 17 amino acids. The CDR3: CASSKRSKQGEDQPQHF. CDR3 sequence (DNA): TGTGCCAGCAGCAAGAGGTCGAAACAGGGTGAAGATCAGCCCCAGCATTTT.

By sample share, this clonotype is large. The chain combines TRBV6-2 or TRBV6-3 with TRBJ1-5; unclear D gene. The CDR3 covers 15 residues. Germline-derived CDR1 and CDR2 are MNHEY and SVGEGT. The V end lost 4 bases, the J end lost 0 bases, and 10 bases lay between the germline ends. CDR3 in amino acids: CASSSPRGSNQPQHF. The CDR3 DNA reads as TGTGCCAGCAGTTCCCCCCGGGGTAGCAATCAGCCCCAGCATTTT.

This clonotype was picked up a small number of times. The V call is TRBV19, the J call TRBJ1-1; D call uncertain. The CDR3 covers 11 residues. The germline gives CDR1 LNHDA, CDR2 SQIVND (reference sequence). With 4 bases removed from V and 3 bases from J, the gap between germline ends came to 3 bases. The CDR3: CASSRYTEAFF. The CDR3 nucleotides are TGTGCCAGTAGTAGATACACTGAAGCTTTCTTT.

This chain joins TRBV7-2 and TRBJ1-3; TRBD1 is a possible D gene (5 bases). In germline, CDR1 is SGHTA, CDR2 FQGNSA. Trimming left V 10 bases short and J 0 bases short, with 22 bases between. CDR3 length: 17 amino acids. The CDR3 loop reads CATRGAREVASGNTIYF. CDR3 nucleotides: TGTGCCACCCGTGGGGCCCGTGAGGTCGCCTCTGGAAACACCATATATTTT.

This clonotype showed up just a few times. The rearrangement joins TRBV7-2 to TRBJ2-1, with 8 bases fitting TRBD2. The CDR3 is 15 amino acids. V lost 5 bases to trimming and J lost 9 bases; unmatched junction nucleotides: 12. Looked up from germline, CDR1 is SGHTA and CDR2 is FQGNSA. CDR3 amino acids: CASSPRGGRFVEQFF. DNA for the CDR3: TGTGCCAGCAGCCCTCGGGGGGGCCGGTTTGTTGAGCAGTTCTTC.